This T cell receptor (beta chain) was sequenced for a study of blood T cells in healthy people across ages. The CDR3 runs to 17 residues. Germline values: CDR1 MGHDK, CDR2 SYGVNS. As concerns this clonotype: The junction differs from germline at one of its ends, possibly a read error.

The second PCR ran roughly 7 to 12 cycles with a sample-barcoded 5' primer and J-beta primers. TCRdb redid the calling of the 5' RACE reads with MiXCR, one entry per CDR3 protein. The sample carries about 1.7 million distinct CDR3 sequences, roughly 30% recorded once. This receptor was obtained from a young woman in good health. The chain combines TRBV25-1 with TRBJ2-3; no reliable D call. The material sequenced was blood. Here the CDR3 reads CASSEYSRSGVTDTQYF. As DNA, the CDR3 is TGTGCCAGCAGCGAATATTCTAGATCGGGCGTTACAGATACGCAGTATTTT.